The 24 T cell receptor beta chains presented below share a single source sample, sequenced in a study of blood T cell repertoires in COVID-19. Some clones are missing from TCRdb's copy, which holds only in-frame ones; the method was immunoSEQ multiplex PCR. In the table there are about 300,000 clones, 83% of which are singletons. The source material was peripheral blood. These receptors originate from a woman in her fifties or sixties with acute or convalescent COVID-19.

The J gene is TRBJ1-6, the V gene TRBV27; TRBD1 agrees at 10 bases. Germline lookup yields CDR1 MNHEY and CDR2 SMNVEV (reference sequence). Trimming took 3 bases from V and 10 from J; bases not matched to a gene: 12. The CDR3 loop spans 17 amino acids. CDR3: CASSFERQGARGSPLHF. DNA of the CDR3: TGTGCCAGCAGTTTTGAGAGACAGGGGGCGAGGGGATCACCCCTCCACTTT.

V is TRBV3-1 (or the pseudogene TRBV3-2) and J is TRBJ2-2, with a weak D call TRBD2 (6 bases). The CDR3 spans 15 residues. The germline CDR1 and CDR2 sequences are LGHDT and YNNKEL (reference sequence). V dropped 6 bases and J dropped 0 bases, with 11 bases sitting between them. The CDR3 sequence is CASSWDSANTGELFF. CDR3 nucleotides: TGTGCCAGCAGTTGGGACTCCGCGAACACCGGGGAGCTGTTTTTT.

Written as DNA, the CDR3 is TGTGCCAGCAGGCCTCCTGGCGGGAGGAATGAGCAGTTCTTC. Translating it yields CASRPPGGRNEQFF. The chain has TRBV6-5 and TRBJ2-1; 8 bases match TRBD2. After removal of 6 bases from V and 7 bases from J, the junction contained 8 bases not matched to a gene. CDR3 length: 14 amino acids. From germline, CDR1 is MNHEY and CDR2 SVGAGI.

This clone has just one count. V gene TRBV5-1 combines with J gene TRBJ2-5, with 7 bases identical to TRBD1. V was clipped by 4 bases and J by 2 bases; unmatched bases: 5. Germline V gives CDR1 SGHRS, CDR2 YFSETQ. This CDR3 spans 14 amino acids. The CDR3 DNA reads as TGCGCCAGCAGCAGAGACAGGGAACAAGAGACCCAGTACTTC. Protein: CASSRDREQETQYF.

This clone appeared a few times. This sequence joins TRBV7-6 and TRBJ2-2, with TRBD2 as a possible D gene (5 bases). The CDR3 covers 12 residues. The germline V gene has CDR1 SGHVS and CDR2 FNYEAQ. The V end was cut by 5 bases, the J end by 7 bases, with 8 bases between. The CDR3 DNA reads as TGTGCCAGCAGCCCAGAGGGCGGGGAGCTGTTTTTT. This translates into CASSPEGGELFF. Drawing the rest from reference TRBV7-6 and TRBJ2-2, the complete variable domain is GAGVSQSPRYKVTKRGQDVALRCDPISGHVSLYWYRQALGQGPEFLTYFNYEAQQDKSGLPNDRFSAERPEGSISTLTIQRTEQRDSAMYRCASSPEGGELFFGEGSRLTVL.

The gene calls are TRBV9 and TRBJ1-3; D uncertain. The CDR3 loop spans 13 amino acids. Germline V gene data show CDR1 as SGDLS and CDR2 as YYNGEE. V was clipped by 2 bases and J by 4 bases, with 7 bases between them. In nucleotides, the CDR3 is TGTGCCAGCAGCGTCGCACAGGGAAACACCATATATTTT. It translates to CASSVAQGNTIYF.

This chain joins TRBV27 and TRBJ2-7, with a possible D match to TRBD1 (6 bases). Germline V gene lookup returns CDR1 MNHEY and CDR2 SMNVEV (reference sequence). Trimming took off 8 bases at V and 4 bases at J, with 9 bases between the two ends. The CDR3 loop spans 11 amino acids. As DNA, the CDR3 is TGTGCCAGCCGCAGGGGTTACGAGCAGTACTTC. Encoded protein: CASRRGYEQYF.

This chain joins TRBV5-1 and TRBJ1-1; 7 bases fit TRBD1. The ends lost 7 bases at V and 1 base at J; junction bases unmatched: 7. CDR1 SGHRS and CDR2 YFSETQ come from the germline V gene. This CDR3 is 14 amino acids long. This chain's CDR3 is CASADRAGNTEAFF. In nucleotides, the CDR3 is TGCGCCAGCGCCGACAGGGCAGGGAACACTGAAGCTTTCTTT.

Only one count was recorded for this clone. The chain couples TRBV6-4 to TRBJ2-1; 10 positions agree with TRBD2. The CDR3 runs to 15 residues. Germline V CDR1 and CDR2: MRHNA, SNTAGT. V was pared by 5 bases and J by 6 bases, with 7 bases of the junction left unmatched. CDR3 in amino acids: CASSLQRGGLNEQFF. The DNA of the CDR3 is TGTGCCAGCAGTCTTCAGCGGGGGGGCCTCAATGAGCAGTTCTTC.

The V call is TRBV12-5, the J call TRBJ1-5, with D unclear. This CDR3 has 13 residues. With 6 bases removed from V and 7 bases from J, the gap between germline ends came to 13 bases. The V gene's germline CDR1 is LGHNT and CDR2 FRNRAP. Here the CDR3 DNA reads TGTGCTAGTGGAAACGACGGGTGGCAGCCCCAGCATTTT. This encodes CASGNDGWQPQHF.

This rearrangement joins TRBV7-9 to TRBJ2-1; 12 bases line up with TRBD2. The ends lost 5 bases at V and 0 bases at J; junction bases unmatched: 5. CDR3 length: 17 residues. Germline CDR1 is SEHNR and CDR2 is FQNEAQ (reference sequence). For the CDR3, the DNA is TGTGCCAGCAGCCCGCCGACTAGCGGGAGCTCCTACAATGAGCAGTTCTTC. Its translation is CASSPPTSGSSYNEQFF.

This chain uses TRBV6-6 with TRBJ1-4; a possible D gene is TRBD1 (6 bases). The germline V gene has CDR1 MNHNY and CDR2 SVGAGI (reference sequence). The CDR3 is 15 amino acids. Trimming left V 1 base short and J 8 bases short, with 14 bases between. The CDR3, as DNA: TGTGCCAGCAGTTACTGGTTAGGGGGAGGGGAAAAACTGTTTTTT. Amino acid sequence: CASSYWLGGGEKLFF.

V is TRBV7-9 and J is TRBJ1-6; D gene unclear. CDR3 length: 12 amino acids. Germline lookup yields CDR1 SEHNR and CDR2 FQNEAQ (reference sequence). V gave up 3 bases and J gave up 13 bases, with 10 bases separating them. Written as DNA, the CDR3 is TGTGCCAGCAGCTTGGAGCTTACTCCCCTCCACTTT. As protein: CASSLELTPLHF.

CDR3 nucleotide sequence: TGTGCCAGCAGCTTCTCTCGGACAGCCCCCGAGCAGTACTTC. It is translated as CASSFSRTAPEQYF. The V gene is TRBV11-3, the J gene TRBJ2-7, with D perhaps matching TRBD1 (6 bases). CDR3 length equals 14 residues. Germline lookup yields CDR1 SGHNT and CDR2 YENEEA. V lost 3 bases and J lost 6, with 15 bases in between.

The rearrangement uses TRBV19 and TRBJ1-3; TRBD1 might be the D (6 bases). Germline lookup yields CDR1 LNHDA and CDR2 SQIVND (reference sequence). Deletions cut 9 bases from V and 6 bases from J, with 18 bases between. The CDR3 contains 14 residues. The CDR3 nucleotides are TGTGCCAGCCATCTCACAGGGAAAGAAAACACCATATATTTT. It encodes CASHLTGKENTIYF. The entire variable domain, with the rest obtained from reference TRBV19 and TRBJ1-3, is as follows: DGGITQSPKYLFRKEGQNVTLSCEQNLNHDAMYWYRQDPGQGLRLIYYSQIVNDFQKGDIAEGYSVSREKKESFPLTVTSAQKNPTAFYLCASHLTGKENTIYFGEGSWLTVV.

CDR3 DNA: TGCAGCGTTGACTGGCCGGGAAGCTCCTACAATGAGCAGTTCTTC. Amino acids: CSVDWPGSSYNEQFF. V is TRBV29-1 and J is TRBJ2-1; a possible D gene is TRBD2 (5 bases). CDR1 is SQVTM and CDR2 is ANQGSEA in the germline V gene. V was pared by 3 bases and J by 0 bases, with 12 bases between. This CDR3 is 15 amino acids long.

The chain links TRBV5-1 to TRBJ1-3; a possible D gene is TRBD1 (5 bases). Germline loops: CDR1 SGHRS, CDR2 YFSETQ. The length of the CDR3 is 16 residues. V was clipped by 4 bases and J by 3 bases, with 17 bases between them. The CDR3 reads CASSPGGVLDGNTIYF. CDR3 DNA sequence: TGCGCCAGCAGCCCGGGAGGGGTTTTGGATGGAAACACCATATATTTT.

The chain carries TRBV10-3 and TRBJ1-1, with 7 nucleotides matching TRBD1. The germline gives CDR1 ENHRY, CDR2 SYGVKD. V gave up 4 bases and J gave up 7 bases; unmatched junction bases: 12. CDR3 size: 15 residues. The chain's CDR3 is CAISAAGQSAFEAFF. The CDR3 nucleotides read TGTGCCATCAGTGCGGCGGGACAGAGCGCATTTGAAGCTTTCTTT.

The V call is TRBV5-6, the J call TRBJ1-2; D remains unclear. Germline values: CDR1 SGHDT, CDR2 YYEEEE. This CDR3 contains 14 residues. V was trimmed by 3 bases and J by 5 bases, leaving 14 bases between them. CDR3 DNA: TGTGCCAGCAGCTCGCAGACACAACTGTATGGCTACACCTTC. Translating gives CASSSQTQLYGYTF.

V usage is TRBV12-3 or TRBV12-4 and J usage is TRBJ1-1; weak D call: TRBD1 (5 bases). V gave up 10 bases and J gave up 1 base, with 13 bases separating them. The CDR3 extends over 13 amino acids. The CDR3 nucleotides are TGTGCCACCGGCGCAGGGCCGAACACTGAAGCTTTCTTT. Protein sequence: CATGAGPNTEAFF.

The CDR3 loop reads CASKGYEGGGYTF. The CDR3, as DNA: TGTGCCAGCAAAGGCTATGAAGGCGGCGGCTACACCTTC. The chain has TRBV2 and TRBJ1-2, with no clear D. This CDR3 region has 13 residues. Germline loops: CDR1 SNHLY, CDR2 FYNNEI. The V gene lost 7 bases and the J gene lost 8 bases, with 17 bases spanning the gap.

In its sample, this clone was seen once. The chain's CDR3 is CASNEKGGNYGYTF. CDR3 bases: TGCGCCAGCAACGAGAAAGGAGGAAACTATGGCTACACCTTC. J is TRBJ1-2 and V is TRBV10-1; no definite D call. The CDR3 runs 14 residues. The V end lost 7 bases, the J end lost 2 bases, and 14 bases lay between the germline ends. Germline V gene sequence: CDR1 WNHNN, CDR2 SYGVQD (reference sequence).

This chain uses TRBV27 with TRBJ2-1; TRBD2 is a possible D gene (6 bases). Germline CDR1 and CDR2: MNHEY and SMNVEV (reference sequence). The CDR3 consists of 13 residues. V shed 3 bases and J shed 3 bases, with 6 bases lying between them. This CDR3 reads CASSFGSYNEQFF. The CDR3 coding sequence is TGTGCCAGCAGTTTCGGGAGCTACAATGAGCAGTTCTTC.

V usage is TRBV7-2 and J usage is TRBJ1-5; D is uncertain. V was shortened by 1 base and J by 1 base, with 14 bases between the two germline ends. CDR3 size: 17 residues. Germline V gene lookup returns CDR1 SGHTA and CDR2 FQGNSA. CDR3 coding DNA: TGTGCCAGCAGCTTAGAATTTAACCTACGGAGCAATCAGCCCCAGCATTTT. The encoded protein is CASSLEFNLRSNQPQHF.